This T cell receptor beta chain was captured in a study of T cell responses to AZD1222 COVID-19 vaccine. The protocol was immunoSEQ multiplex PCR, while the TCRdb copy is restricted to in-frame clones and leaves out a portion. The data contain about 120,000 clones, about 83% of them singletons. The study, taken as a whole, reports: Nearly half of spike-specific TCRs reportedly target unmutated variant regions. The study found Spike-specific TCR breadth and depth rose after two AZD1222 doses.

Germline V gene lookup returns CDR1 MGHRA and CDR2 YSYEKL. The CDR3 extends over 16 amino acids. The junction had 4 bases not matched to a gene; V was cut back by 3 bases and J by 2 bases. This clone appeared once. Its specificity is unknown. The sequence was obtained from an adult in good health. The sample here was peripheral blood, taken on day 0 of AZD1222 vaccination. The V gene is TRBV4-1, the J gene TRBJ2-6; 7 bases agree with TRBD2. CDR3 loop: CASSQFGLAGANVLTF. The DNA for the CDR3 is TGCGCCAGCAGCCAGTTTGGACTAGCTGGGGCCAACGTCCTGACTTTC.